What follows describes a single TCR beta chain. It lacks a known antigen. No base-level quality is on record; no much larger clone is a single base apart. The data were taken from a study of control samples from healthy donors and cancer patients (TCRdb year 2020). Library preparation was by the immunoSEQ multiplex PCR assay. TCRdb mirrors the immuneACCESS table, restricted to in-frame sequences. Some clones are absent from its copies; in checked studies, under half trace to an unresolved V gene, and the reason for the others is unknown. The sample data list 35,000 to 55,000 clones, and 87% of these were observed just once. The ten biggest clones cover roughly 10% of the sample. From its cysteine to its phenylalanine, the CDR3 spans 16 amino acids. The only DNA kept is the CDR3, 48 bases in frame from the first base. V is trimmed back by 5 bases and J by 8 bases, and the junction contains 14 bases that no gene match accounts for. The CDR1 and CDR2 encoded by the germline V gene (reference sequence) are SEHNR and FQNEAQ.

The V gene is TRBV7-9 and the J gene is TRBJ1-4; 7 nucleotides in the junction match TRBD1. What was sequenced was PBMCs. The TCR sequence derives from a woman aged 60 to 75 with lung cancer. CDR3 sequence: CASSTRLTGYGEKLFF. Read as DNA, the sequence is TGTGCCAGCAGCACACGTTTGACAGGGTATGGAGAAAAACTGTTTTTT.